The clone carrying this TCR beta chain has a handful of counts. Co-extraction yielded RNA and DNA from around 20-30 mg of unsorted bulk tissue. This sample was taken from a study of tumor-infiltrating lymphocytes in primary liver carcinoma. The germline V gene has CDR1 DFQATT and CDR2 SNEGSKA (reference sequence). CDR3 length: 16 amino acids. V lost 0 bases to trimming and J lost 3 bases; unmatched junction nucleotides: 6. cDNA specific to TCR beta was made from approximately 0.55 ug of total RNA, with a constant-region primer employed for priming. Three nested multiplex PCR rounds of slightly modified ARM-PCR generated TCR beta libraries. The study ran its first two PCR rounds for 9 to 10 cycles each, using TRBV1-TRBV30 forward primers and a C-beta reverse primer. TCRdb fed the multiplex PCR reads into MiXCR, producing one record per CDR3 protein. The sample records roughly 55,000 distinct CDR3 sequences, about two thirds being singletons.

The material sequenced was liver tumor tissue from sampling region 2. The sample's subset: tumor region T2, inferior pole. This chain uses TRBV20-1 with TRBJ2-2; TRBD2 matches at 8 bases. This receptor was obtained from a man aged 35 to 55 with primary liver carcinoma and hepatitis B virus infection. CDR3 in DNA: TGCAGTGCTAGAGATCTTCGAGCGGGAGACACCGGGGAGCTGTTTTTT. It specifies CSARDLRAGDTGELFF.